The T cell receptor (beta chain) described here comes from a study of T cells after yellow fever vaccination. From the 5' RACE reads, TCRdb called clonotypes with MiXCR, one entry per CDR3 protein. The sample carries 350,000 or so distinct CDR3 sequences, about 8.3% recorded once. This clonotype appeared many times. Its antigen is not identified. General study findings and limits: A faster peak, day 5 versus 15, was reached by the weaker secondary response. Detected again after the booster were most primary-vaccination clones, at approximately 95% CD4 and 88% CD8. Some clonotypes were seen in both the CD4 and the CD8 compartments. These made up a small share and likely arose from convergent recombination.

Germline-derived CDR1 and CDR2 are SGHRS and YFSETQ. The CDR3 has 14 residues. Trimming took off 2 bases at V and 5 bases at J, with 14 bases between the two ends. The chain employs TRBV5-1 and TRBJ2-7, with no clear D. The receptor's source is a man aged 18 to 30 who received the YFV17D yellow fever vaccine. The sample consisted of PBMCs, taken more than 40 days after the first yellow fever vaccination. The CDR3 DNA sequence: TGCGCCAGCAGCTTATCAGGACCCAAGGACGAGCAGTACTTC. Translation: CASSLSGPKDEQYF. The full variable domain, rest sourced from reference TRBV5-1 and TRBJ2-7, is KAGVTQTPRYLIKTRGQQVTLSCSPISGHRSVSWYQQTPGQGLQFLFEYFSETQRNKGNFPGRFSGRQFSNSRSEMNVSTLELGDSALYLCASSLSGPKDEQYFGPGTRLTVT.